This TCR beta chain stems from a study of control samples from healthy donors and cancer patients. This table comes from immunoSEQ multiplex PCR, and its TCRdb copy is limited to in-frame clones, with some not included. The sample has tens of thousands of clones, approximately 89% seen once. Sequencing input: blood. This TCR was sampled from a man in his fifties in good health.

CDR3 nucleotides: TGCGCCAGCAGCCATAACCGGGCCCGTGGGAATGAAAAACTGTTTTTT. Its translation: CASSHNRARGNEKLFF. The chain is built from TRBV4-1 and TRBJ1-4; no definite D call. Germline lookup yields CDR1 MGHRA and CDR2 YSYEKL. The CDR3 has 16 amino acids. Trimming left V 3 bases short and J 5 bases short, with 16 bases between.